Listed here are 10 T cell receptor beta chains from one sample, sequenced in a study of shared clonotypes between healthy human individuals. Profiled with immunoSEQ multiplex PCR; TCRdb holds only in-frame clones, not every one. The sample records more than 1,200,000 clones, about 98.5% being singletons. Sequencing was performed on naive CD4+ T cells sorted from blood. Subset reported: CD45RA+ positively selected. The receptor set was obtained from a man aged 25-45 years in good health.

V usage is TRBV6-5 and J usage is TRBJ1-1; D gene ambiguous. CDR3 size: 12 residues. CDR1 and CDR2 from the germline V gene are MNHEY and SVGAGI. V dropped 8 bases and J dropped 3 bases, with 10 bases sitting between them. The CDR3 spells CASSDGHTEAFF. DNA for the CDR3: TGTGCCAGCTCGGACGGCCACACTGAAGCTTTCTTT.

The V call is TRBV23-1, the J call TRBJ2-4; 7 nucleotides match TRBD1. TRBV23-1 is designated an ORF whose function remains uncertain. CDR3 size: 20 residues. Trimming at V came to 6 bases and at J to 0 bases, leaving 20 bases not matched to a gene. As DNA, the CDR3 is TGCGCCAGCAGGCCGAGGGACAGAGAGTTTTTCGGGCTAGCCAAAAACATTCAGTACTTC. This gives the protein CASRPRDREFFGLAKNIQYF.

The rearrangement joins TRBV6-5 to TRBJ1-2; D possibly corresponds to TRBD1 (5 bases). The CDR3 spans 14 residues. Deletions cut 2 bases from V and 3 bases from J, with 10 bases between. CDR1 and CDR2 (germline): MNHEY, SVGAGI. CDR3 bases: TGTGCCAGCAGTTACGGGGGACGTGACTATGGCTACACCTTC. It codes for CASSYGGRDYGYTF.

The chain joins TRBV29-1 to TRBJ2-5; TRBD2 is a possible D gene (5 bases). The CDR3 runs to 14 residues. CDR1 is SQVTM, CDR2 ANQGSEA, per germline. Trimming took 7 bases from V and 5 from J, leaving 20 bases between them. CDR3 sequence (DNA): TGCAGCGCCGATACTTGGGCGGGCCCGGAGACCCAGTACTTC. Encoded protein: CSADTWAGPETQYF.

This chain connects TRBV7-6 to TRBJ1-5, with D maybe TRBD1 (5 bases). The germline V gene encodes CDR1 SGHVS and CDR2 FNYEAQ. V lost 3 bases, J lost 3 bases, and 9 bases lay in between. CDR3 length: 14 residues. CDR3 sequence: CASSFYRNNQPQHF. The CDR3 DNA is TGTGCCAGCAGCTTTTACAGGAACAATCAGCCCCAGCATTTT.

This clone was counted a single time. The V call is TRBV5-4, the J call TRBJ2-2; 14 nucleotides align to TRBD2. Germline V gene lookup returns CDR1 SGHNT and CDR2 YYREEE (reference sequence). Germline trimming cut 4 bases from V and 9 bases from J; bases unmatched to any gene: 5. The CDR3 totals 15 residues. The CDR3 DNA reads TGTGCCAGCAGCAAGACTAGCGGGAGGGCCCGGGAGCTGTTTTTT. Amino acid sequence: CASSKTSGRARELFF.

The CDR3 spells CASSPQEGRQSEQYF. CDR3 DNA: TGTGCCAGCAGCCCCCAAGAGGGAAGGCAGAGCGAGCAGTACTTC. The rearrangement joins TRBV5-4 to TRBJ2-7; possible D gene TRBD2, 5 bases. Trimming took off 4 bases at V and 6 bases at J, with 20 bases between the two ends. The CDR3 contains 15 residues. The germline CDR1 and CDR2 sequences are SGHNT and YYREEE (reference sequence).

The rearrangement uses TRBV5-6 and TRBJ2-5; 7 positions match TRBD2. The CDR3 has 15 residues. The ends lost 4 bases at V and 11 bases at J; junction bases unmatched: 17. The germline V gene has CDR1 SGHDT and CDR2 YYEEEE. CDR3 protein: CASSPGGAGSIRQYF. The CDR3 region has the DNA TGTGCCAGCAGCCCCGGGGGAGCGGGGTCCATTAGGCAGTACTTC.

The chain carries TRBV7-2 and TRBJ1-2, with unresolved D. The CDR3 covers 14 residues. V gave up 1 base and J gave up 6 bases, with 12 bases separating them. Germline loops: CDR1 SGHTA, CDR2 FQGNSA. CDR3: CASSLDFRTNGYTF. CDR3 nucleotide sequence: TGTGCCAGCAGCTTAGATTTCAGGACGAATGGCTACACCTTC.

The chain links TRBV28 to TRBJ2-1; D is possibly TRBD2 (5 bases). V lost 6 bases and J lost 2, with 11 bases in between. The CDR3 runs 14 residues. Germline V gene lookup returns CDR1 MDHEN and CDR2 SYDVKM. The CDR3 sequence is CASRSTNPYNEQFF. The DNA of the CDR3 is TGTGCCAGCAGGTCGACTAACCCCTACAATGAGCAGTTCTTC.